These 13 T cell receptor beta chains came from one sample sequenced in a study of blood T cell repertoires in COVID-19 (TCRdb year 2020). Library preparation used the immunoSEQ multiplex PCR assay. Sourced from immuneACCESS, this table was stored by TCRdb with only in-frame sequences that have V and J called. A share of the clones is absent; for the studies checked, an unresolved V gene accounts for under half, and the remainder has no known explanation. In all, the sample holds approximately 46,000 clones, and roughly 82% of those were seen once. The ten largest clonotypes hold roughly 15% of the sample. The sequenced sample consisted of peripheral blood. Receptors were obtained from a human donor in a cohort sampled during active COVID-19.

This clone has a handful of counts. CDR3 DNA: TGTGCCAGCAGCTTAGGGAGTTTTAACTATGGCTACACCTTC. Protein sequence: CASSLGSFNYGYTF. This chain connects TRBV7-9 to TRBJ1-2; D gene uncertain. V was trimmed by 1 base and J by 1 base, leaving 7 bases between them. The CDR3 spans 14 residues. Germline lookup yields CDR1 SEHNR and CDR2 FQNEAQ (reference sequence).

The chain couples TRBV5-4 to TRBJ2-5; TRBD2 matches at 14 bases. Germline assignment: CDR1 SGHNT and CDR2 YYREEE (reference sequence). This CDR3 region has 14 residues. J was trimmed by 8 bases and V by 4 bases; bases with no gene match: 4. CDR3 region: CASSPGLAGVTQYF. The CDR3 DNA is TGTGCCAGCAGCCCGGGACTAGCGGGGGTAACCCAGTACTTC.

This chain connects TRBV19 to TRBJ1-1; D not resolved. Germline V gene lookup returns CDR1 LNHDA and CDR2 SQIVND (reference sequence). The CDR3 runs 13 residues. With 5 bases removed from V and 1 base from J, the gap between germline ends came to 8 bases. The DNA of the CDR3 is TGTGCCAGTAGTCTAGGTAAGAACACTGAAGCTTTCTTT. It translates to CASSLGKNTEAFF.

The chain combines TRBV10-3 with TRBJ1-2, with 7 bases identical to TRBD1. This CDR3 spans 15 amino acids. The J segment lost 4 bases and the V segment lost 5 bases, leaving 10 bases of the junction unmatched. Germline V CDR1 and CDR2: ENHRY, SYGVKD. CDR3 amino acids: CAISPHPGQAYGYTF. CDR3 nucleotide sequence: TGTGCCATCAGTCCTCACCCCGGACAGGCCTATGGCTACACCTTC.

This chain uses TRBV16 with TRBJ2-5; 9 bases are shared with TRBD1. With 3 bases clipped from V and 14 bases from J, the junction kept 7 bases outside the gene matches. This CDR3 is 12 amino acids long. Germline CDR1 and CDR2: KGHSY and FQNENV. CDR3 nucleotide sequence: TGTGCCAGCAGCCACGGCAGGGACAGGGAATACTTC. It encodes CASSHGRDREYF.

The chain couples TRBV4-2 to TRBJ1-1, with 8 bases matching TRBD1. The V gene's germline CDR1 is LGHNA and CDR2 YNFKEQ. The CDR3 runs 15 residues. With V trimmed by 2 bases and J by 5 bases, 7 bases remained unmatched. As DNA, the CDR3 is TGTGCCAGCAGCCAACTTCAGGGGGCGCGGACTGAAGCTTTCTTT. It yields the protein CASSQLQGARTEAFF.

In its sample, this clone was seen a few times. CDR3 sequence: CASSLSGSSYNEQFF. For the CDR3, the DNA is TGTGCCAGCAGCTTATCCGGGAGCTCATACAATGAGCAGTTCTTC. The chain uses TRBV11-2 and TRBJ2-1, with D possibly being TRBD2 (6 bases). Trimming shortened V by 2 bases and J by 4 bases, and 12 bases separated the two germline ends. The CDR3 is made up of 15 amino acids. The germline gives CDR1 SGHAT, CDR2 FQNNGV.

In its sample, this clone was seen once. The V gene is TRBV12-3 or TRBV12-4, the J gene TRBJ1-3; the D is unclear. This CDR3 is 13 amino acids long. V lost 11 bases to trimming and J lost 4 bases, with 15 bases between them. The CDR3 nucleotides read TGTGCCTCTCGAAGCGGGTCAGGAAACACCATATATTTT. Protein product: CASRSGSGNTIYF.

This clone was detected a few times. The chain combines TRBV19 with TRBJ2-7; 8 bases are shared with TRBD2. V dropped 7 bases and J dropped 3; count of bases not matched to a gene: 11. The length of the CDR3 is 15 residues. Germline CDR1 is LNHDA and CDR2 is SQIVND (reference sequence). The CDR3 DNA is TGTGCCAGTACCCTCCGGGGGGGCAGGGTCTACGAGCAGTACTTC. Its translation: CASTLRGGRVYEQYF.

This chain uses TRBV7-9 with TRBJ1-3, with D perhaps TRBD1 (5 bases). V was clipped by 7 bases and J by 0 bases, with 22 bases between them. This CDR3 spans 18 amino acids. Germline CDR1 reads SEHNR; CDR2 reads FQNEAQ (reference sequence). CDR3: CASTPGLRVPHSGNTIYF. As DNA, the CDR3 is TGTGCCAGCACCCCGGGACTCAGGGTTCCCCACTCTGGAAACACCATATATTTT. The full variable domain, with the rest looked up from reference TRBV7-9 and TRBJ1-3, is DTGVSQNPRHKITKRGQNVTFRCDPISEHNRLYWYRQTLGQGPEFLTYFQNEAQLEKSRLLSDRFSAERPKGSFSTLEIQRTEQGDSAMYLCASTPGLRVPHSGNTIYFGEGSWLTVV.

The chain has TRBV4-3 and TRBJ1-2, with TRBD1 matching over 8 bases. Germline V gives CDR1 LGHNA, CDR2 YSLEER. The V and J ends lost 1 base and 2 bases, in that order; junction bases with no gene match: 0. The CDR3 spans 14 residues. The CDR3 DNA is TGCGCCAGCAGCCAAGGGACAGGGAACTATGGCTACACCTTC. This encodes CASSQGTGNYGYTF.

The CDR3 DNA follows: TGTGCCAGTAGTATGACCCGGGACAGGGGTTTTTACGAGCAGTACTTC. Translated, it gives CASSMTRDRGFYEQYF. The chain joins TRBV19 to TRBJ2-7, with 10 positions matching TRBD1. The CDR3 runs to 16 residues. CDR1 and CDR2 from the germline V gene are LNHDA and SQIVND (reference sequence). V shed 3 bases and J 4 bases; nucleotides not matched to a gene: 9.

The chain joins TRBV13 to TRBJ1-2, with D possibly matching TRBD1 (6 bases). CDR3 length: 15 residues. Germline V gene data show CDR1 as PRHDT and CDR2 as FYEKMQ (reference sequence). V lost 3 bases to trimming and J lost 1 base, with 12 bases between them. CDR3 DNA sequence: TGTGCCAGCAGCTTCACAGGGTTGCTTAACTATGGCTACACCTTC. Translation: CASSFTGLLNYGYTF.